The clone carrying this T cell receptor beta chain was seen many times. Its target is not known. This sample stems from a study of regulatory T cells in long-lasting Graves disease. Study-wide findings and caveats: Accuracy might have suffered from few samples.

Arm-PCR of CDR3 regions and iRepertoire HTBI primers were used to build TCR beta libraries. TCRdb analysed the multiplex PCR reads with MiXCR anew, one entry per CDR3 protein. The data show approximately 350,000 distinct CDR3 sequences, with roughly 16% seen just once and roughly 21% held by the top ten. V gave up 11 bases and J gave up 0 bases, with 13 bases separating them. Germline CDR1 reads SNHLY; CDR2 reads FYNNEI. The CDR3 contains 13 residues. The time point was: newly diagnosed GD, antithyroid drugs for less than 3 months. The TCR library was prepared using RNA isolated from PBMCs. The EDTA tubes were filled with around 8.5 milliliters of drawn peripheral blood. The same sample was also used in a study of T cells in Graves' hyperthyroidism and ophthalmopathy. That report notes: Newly diagnosed patients aged 18 to 65 had hyperthyroidism of under 2 months' duration. Most thyroid clonotypes expanded above 0.001 appeared in blood too.

The TCR sequence derives from a woman aged 18-29 years with Graves disease. The gene calls are TRBV2 and TRBJ1-1; D perhaps matches TRBD1 (5 bases). The sample in question was peripheral blood mononuclear cells (PBMCs), obtained at new diagnosis, from a patient treated with antithyroid drugs. For the CDR3, the DNA is TGTGCCGCCGGGGGGTTTATGAACACTGAAGCTTTCTTT. Amino acid sequence: CAAGGFMNTEAFF. Using reference TRBV2 and TRBJ1-1 for the parts outside the CDR3, the full variable domain is EPEVTQTPSHQVTQMGQEVILRCVPISNHLYFYWYRQILGQKVEFLVSFYNNEISEKSEIFDDQFSVERPDGSNFTLKIRSTKLEDSAMYFCAAGGFMNTEAFFGQGTRLTVV.